Shown below are 29 T cell receptor beta chains from a single sample sequenced in a study of T cell responses to AZD1222 COVID-19 vaccine. Clones were read by immunoSEQ multiplex PCR, and TCRdb kept only the in-frame ones, dropping some. Of tens of thousands of clones in the sample, approximately 86% are singletons; the top ten hold around 17%. The input for sequencing was peripheral blood, taken on day 0 of AZD1222 vaccination. All receptors derive from an adult in good health.

The J gene is TRBJ2-3, the V gene TRBV11-2; 9 positions match TRBD2. With 4 bases clipped from V and 4 bases from J, the junction kept 9 bases outside the gene matches. The CDR3 totals 16 residues. Germline V gene data show CDR1 as SGHAT and CDR2 as FQNNGV. The CDR3 loop is CASSSWREGPSDTQYF. DNA of the CDR3: TGTGCCAGCAGCTCCTGGCGGGAGGGCCCGTCAGATACGCAGTATTTT.

This chain connects TRBV7-9 to TRBJ1-6; no definite D call. This CDR3 spans 15 amino acids. V was cut by 0 bases and J by 7 bases, with 10 bases left in between. The germline V gene has CDR1 SEHNR and CDR2 FQNEAQ (reference sequence). The CDR3 DNA is TGTGCCAGCAGCTTAGCCGACCTGGGGAATTCACCCCTCCACTTT. It encodes CASSLADLGNSPLHF.

The CDR3, as DNA: TGTGCCAGCAGTTCTGGGACAGCAGGTAATCAGCCCCAGCATTTT. The encoded protein is CASSSGTAGNQPQHF. The chain carries TRBV6-5 and TRBJ1-5, with 7 bases that match TRBD1. The germline V gene has CDR1 MNHEY and CDR2 SVGAGI. With V trimmed by 4 bases and J by 4 bases, 7 bases remained unmatched. This CDR3 comprises 15 residues.

This clone was seen only once. V usage is TRBV28 and J usage is TRBJ1-1; 7 bases are a match to TRBD1. V lost 7 bases, J lost 7 bases, and 6 bases stayed unmatched. The germline CDR1 and CDR2 sequences are MDHEN and SYDVKM. This CDR3 is built from 12 residues. This CDR3 is CASTQGGVEAFF. DNA of the CDR3: TGTGCCAGCACCCAGGGGGGGGTTGAAGCTTTCTTT.

V gene TRBV28 combines with J gene TRBJ1-2; a weak D match, TRBD1 (5 bases). This CDR3 is 16 amino acids long. Germline V gives CDR1 MDHEN, CDR2 SYDVKM. V was clipped by 3 bases and J by 6 bases, with 20 bases between them. CDR3 nucleotide sequence: TGTGCCAGCAGTTTTTTAAACCCCGGACAAAGGAATGGCTACACCTTC. It is translated as CASSFLNPGQRNGYTF.

V and J are TRBV28 and TRBJ1-1, with D possibly matching TRBD1 (5 bases). The ends were cut back, 3 bases at V and 6 bases at J, with 11 bases in the middle. Germline V gene sequence: CDR1 MDHEN, CDR2 SYDVKM. This CDR3 is 13 amino acids long. The CDR3 DNA follows: TGTGCCAGCAGTTTCTTGACAGCCTCTGAAGCTTTCTTT. Translated, it gives CASSFLTASEAFF.

This clone was picked up one time. V and J are TRBV19 and TRBJ1-5; 7 bases agree with TRBD1. The CDR3 is 13 amino acids. The V gene's germline CDR1 is LNHDA and CDR2 SQIVND (reference sequence). Trimming took 10 bases from V and 4 from J; bases not matched to a gene: 7. The chain's CDR3 is CATGQVLNQPQHF. CDR3 nucleotide sequence: TGTGCCACCGGACAGGTTTTAAATCAGCCCCAGCATTTT.

The rearrangement links TRBV19 to TRBJ1-2; D not certain. V was pared by 0 bases and J by 3 bases, with 20 bases between. The CDR3 consists of 18 residues. Germline CDR1 and CDR2: LNHDA and SQIVND (reference sequence). In DNA form, the CDR3 reads TGTGCCAGTAGTATAGATGGCCGGGTGGAGTCCCAGGACTATGGCTACACCTTC. Protein sequence: CASSIDGRVESQDYGYTF.

This chain links TRBV24-1 with TRBJ2-7, with no clear D. The germline gives CDR1 KGHDR, CDR2 SFDVKD. V shed 3 bases and J shed 6 bases, with 5 bases lying between them. The CDR3 consists of 11 residues. The CDR3, as DNA: TGTGCCACCAGTGATGAGAGCGAGCAGTACTTC. It encodes CATSDESEQYF.

The chain joins TRBV5-1 to TRBJ1-3; D uncertain. The V gene's germline CDR1 is SGHRS and CDR2 YFSETQ. This CDR3 spans 14 amino acids. Trimming removed 4 bases at V and 0 bases at J, with 8 bases between. CDR3 region: CASSSLGSGNTIYF. As DNA, the CDR3 is TGCGCCAGCAGCAGCCTCGGCTCTGGAAACACCATATATTTT. Complete variable domain (other parts from reference TRBV5-1 and TRBJ1-3): KAGVTQTPRYLIKTRGQQVTLSCSPISGHRSVSWYQQTPGQGLQFLFEYFSETQRNKGNFPGRFSGRQFSNSRSEMNVSTLELGDSALYLCASSSLGSGNTIYFGEGSWLTVV.

This chain links TRBV27 with TRBJ2-7, with 8 bases fitting TRBD2. The V gene end was trimmed by 0 bases and the J gene end by 2 bases; junction bases not matched to a gene: 0. CDR3 size: 14 residues. Germline V CDR1 and CDR2: MNHEY, SMNVEV (reference sequence). The CDR3 coding sequence is TGTGCCAGCAGTTTATCTAGCGGGACCTACGAGCAGTACTTC. Its protein product is CASSLSSGTYEQYF.

The chain recombines TRBV4-2 with TRBJ2-2, with 7 bases that match TRBD2. The CDR3 contains 15 residues. The trim removed 2 bases at V and 9 bases at J, leaving 9 bases unmatched. The germline V gene has CDR1 LGHNA and CDR2 YNFKEQ. CDR3 sequence: CASSQRWEGRRELFF. The DNA for the CDR3 is TGTGCCAGCAGCCAAAGGTGGGAGGGCCGTAGGGAGCTGTTTTTT.

This chain links TRBV25-1 with TRBJ1-2; the D gene is possibly TRBD1 (5 bases). Germline V lookup: CDR1 MGHDK, CDR2 SYGVNS. The CDR3 has 13 amino acids. V was pared by 1 base and J by 5 bases, with 8 bases between. CDR3 DNA: TGTGCCAGCAGTGAATCGGGGGGTTATGGCTACACCTTC. Protein product: CASSESGGYGYTF.

The CDR3 DNA is TGCGCCAGCAGCCAAGAAGACAGGGTAAGGAATCAGCCCCAGCATTTT. Amino acid sequence: CASSQEDRVRNQPQHF. The chain joins TRBV4-1 to TRBJ1-5; 7 nucleotides match TRBD1. The germline gives CDR1 MGHRA, CDR2 YSYEKL. The junction had 6 bases not matched to a gene; V was cut back by 0 bases and J by 4 bases. This CDR3 region has 16 residues.

The V and J genes are TRBV10-3 and TRBJ1-2; TRBD1 is a possible D gene (6 bases). The CDR3 is 15 amino acids. The germline CDR1 and CDR2 sequences are ENHRY and SYGVKD. Trimming removed 3 bases from V and 7 bases from J, with 18 bases in between. The CDR3 region is CAISERAPGAGGYTF. CDR3 nucleotides: TGTGCCATCAGTGAAAGGGCCCCGGGGGCTGGTGGCTACACCTTC.

The chain has TRBV7-9 and TRBJ2-1; TRBD2 aligns across 7 bases. V trimming: 1 base; J trimming: 8 bases; junction bases outside the gene matches: 11. There are 16 residues in the CDR3. Germline CDR1 SEHNR, CDR2 FQNEAQ (reference sequence). The CDR3 loop reads CASSLGVVGGFHEQFF. The CDR3 region has the DNA TGTGCCAGCAGCTTAGGCGTAGTGGGAGGGTTCCATGAGCAGTTCTTC.

Only one count was recorded for this clone. V usage is TRBV7-2 and J usage is TRBJ1-2; D is possibly TRBD1 (6 bases). V lost 2 bases and J lost 8, with 21 bases in between. The germline V gene has CDR1 SGHTA and CDR2 FQGNSA. This CDR3 region has 16 residues. CDR3 sequence reads: CASSLYLTARGLGYTF. CDR3 DNA sequence: TGTGCCAGCAGCTTATACCTAACGGCCAGGGGTCTGGGCTACACCTTC.

V and J are TRBV18 and TRBJ2-3, with 10 bases that match TRBD2. The CDR3 has 12 amino acids. V gave up 4 bases and J gave up 14 bases; unmatched junction bases: 6. Germline loops: CDR1 KGHSH, CDR2 LQKENI. CDR3 sequence reads: CASSLTSGKPYF. The DNA of the CDR3 is TGTGCCAGCTCACTTACTAGCGGGAAGCCGTATTTT.

The chain combines TRBV7-2 with TRBJ1-2, with D unresolved. The CDR3 covers 14 residues. Germline V gene data show CDR1 as SGHTA and CDR2 as FQGNSA. With 5 bases removed from V and 3 bases from J, the gap between germline ends came to 13 bases. The DNA of the CDR3 is TGTGCCAGCAGCCCCGCAGTGGGTTACTATGGCTACACCTTC. Protein product: CASSPAVGYYGYTF.

The chain recombines TRBV18 with TRBJ2-1; 9 positions match TRBD2. Per germline, CDR1 KGHSH and CDR2 LQKENI. With V trimmed by 5 bases and J by 8 bases, 7 bases remained unmatched. The CDR3 runs 14 residues. CDR3 loop: CASSSIAGEYEQFF. CDR3 sequence (DNA): TGTGCCAGCTCATCTATAGCGGGAGAGTATGAGCAGTTCTTC.

The chain recombines TRBV6-5 with TRBJ2-1; 8 bases fit TRBD2. Per the germline V gene, CDR1 is MNHEY and CDR2 is SVGAGI. V was pared by 6 bases and J by 7 bases, with 14 bases of the junction left unmatched. This CDR3 has 16 residues. The CDR3 spells CASSYRWGGRLNEQFF. As DNA, the CDR3 is TGTGCCAGCAGCTACAGGTGGGGCGGGAGGTTGAATGAGCAGTTCTTC.

The chain is built from TRBV4-1 and TRBJ2-7; D is perhaps TRBD1 (6 bases). V lost 4 bases to trimming and J lost 3 bases, with 13 bases between them. This CDR3 has 14 amino acids. Germline V gene lookup returns CDR1 MGHRA and CDR2 YSYEKL. CDR3 protein: CASSRTGRGYEQYF. CDR3 nucleotide sequence: TGCGCCAGCAGCCGAACCGGCAGGGGCTACGAGCAGTACTTC.

The rearrangement joins TRBV5-1 to TRBJ2-3; 9 bases agree with TRBD1. Per germline, CDR1 SGHRS and CDR2 YFSETQ. J gave up 4 bases and V 8 bases, and 11 bases lay outside the gene matches. The CDR3 sequence is 15 residues long. CDR3 sequence (DNA): TGCGCCAGTAAAGACAGGGGGAGGACCGCAGATACGCAGTATTTT. This encodes CASKDRGRTADTQYF.

This clone was seen just once. V is TRBV7-2 and J is TRBJ1-5, with TRBD1 matching over 9 bases. Germline V gives CDR1 SGHTA, CDR2 FQGNSA. This CDR3 spans 15 amino acids. V lost 1 base and J lost 5; bases outside the gene matches: 3. In nucleotides, the CDR3 is TGTGCCAGCAGCTTAGGACAGGGGGGGGATCAGCCCCAGCATTTT. It encodes CASSLGQGGDQPQHF.

The chain has TRBV11-3 and TRBJ2-3; tentatively, D is TRBD1 (6 bases). The CDR3 length is 16 residues. Germline CDR1 is SGHNT and CDR2 is YENEEA. V dropped 1 base and J dropped 2 bases, with 13 bases sitting between them. The CDR3 DNA follows: TGTGCCAGCAGCTTAGGAGGGGGACCTTACACAGATACGCAGTATTTT. This gives the protein CASSLGGGPYTDTQYF.

This chain connects TRBV4-2 to TRBJ2-3; D gene uncertain. Trimming took off 4 bases at V and 4 bases at J, with 9 bases between the two ends. CDR3 length: 13 residues. Germline assignment: CDR1 LGHNA and CDR2 YNFKEQ. The CDR3 DNA sequence: TGTGCCAGCAGCCCGAAGCAGGCAGATACGCAGTATTTT. Encoded protein: CASSPKQADTQYF.

V is TRBV6-2 or TRBV6-3 and J is TRBJ1-2, with D perhaps TRBD1 (5 bases). The CDR3 extends over 13 amino acids. The germline V gene has CDR1 MNHEY and CDR2 SVGEGT. V gave up 2 bases and J gave up 3 bases, with 7 bases separating them. The CDR3 loop is CASSYDRDYGYTF. For the CDR3, the DNA is TGTGCCAGCAGTTACGACAGAGACTATGGCTACACCTTC.

V is TRBV4-3 and J is TRBJ1-2; perhaps TRBD1 as D (5 bases). The V end was cut by 0 bases, the J end by 5 bases, with 16 bases between. Per the germline V gene, CDR1 is LGHNA and CDR2 is YSLEER. CDR3 size: 16 residues. CDR3 coding DNA: TGCGCCAGCAGCCAAGAGAGGTTCGCGGGACGTTATGGCTACACCTTC. Its protein product is CASSQERFAGRYGYTF.

The chain combines TRBV7-9 with TRBJ2-1, with 10 nucleotides matching TRBD2. Germline V gene lookup returns CDR1 SEHNR and CDR2 FQNEAQ (reference sequence). V trimming: 1 base; J trimming: 6 bases; junction bases outside the gene matches: 9. The CDR3 runs 17 residues. In DNA form, the CDR3 reads TGTGCCAGCAGCTTAGGGCTAGCGGGAGTTCTCGGCAATGAGCAGTTCTTC. Protein sequence: CASSLGLAGVLGNEQFF.